Listed below are T cell receptor beta chains from one sample, sequenced in a study of T cell repertoires in cytomegalovirus infection. TCRdb recomputed calls from the reads with MiXCR, one row per CDR3 protein. The profile shows 700,000 to 950,000 distinct CDR3 sequences, 32% of them singletons. The antigens for these receptors are not known. Source: cultured CD8+ T cells from PBMCs, taken from culture after CMV antigen stimulation. The receptors derive from a human donor in good health (CMV status not recorded). Some clones in this sample may be carry-over from other donors' samples. CDR3s include the opening cysteine and the closing phenylalanine or tryptophan. D genes are given only for firm matches. Not every row has a clone size; where given, it reads once, few, many or a size class.

D gene: -
clone size: many
J gene: TRBJ2-7
V gene: TRBV27
CDR3 protein: CASSSKGYSYEQYF
CDR3 DNA: TGTGCCAGCAGTTCAAAGGGTTACTCCTACGAGCAGTACTTC

D gene: TRBD1
clone size: -
J gene: TRBJ2-7
V gene: TRBV19
CDR3 protein: CASSKSGTGSYEQYF
CDR3 DNA: TGTGCCAGTAGTAAATCCGGGACAGGCTCCTACGAGCAGTACTTC

D gene: -
clone size: many
J gene: TRBJ1-2
V gene: TRBV20-1
CDR3 protein: CSAGTGELWLHLRFGGQGAYGYTF
CDR3 DNA: -

D gene: TRBD1
clone size: many
J gene: TRBJ2-1
V gene: TRBV3-1
CDR3 protein: CASSHQQGAGNEQFF
CDR3 DNA: TGTGCCAGCAGCCACCAACAGGGGGCGGGCAATGAGCAGTTCTTC

D gene: TRBD1
clone size: -
J gene: TRBJ1-1
V gene: TRBV7-6
CDR3 protein: CASRESTGNAFF
CDR3 DNA: TGTGCCAGCAGAGAGTCGACAGGGAACGCTTTCTTT

D gene: -
clone size: many
J gene: TRBJ2-3
V gene: TRBV28
CDR3 protein: CASSLVSGDVTDTQYF
CDR3 DNA: TGTGCCAGCAGTTTAGTGTCTGGGGACGTCACAGATACGCAGTATTTT

D gene: -
clone size: -
J gene: TRBJ2-1
V gene: TRBV4-1
CDR3 protein: CASSRSREQTYNEQFF
CDR3 DNA: TGCGCCAGCAGCCGCTCTCGAGAACAGACCTACAATGAGCAGTTCTTC

D gene: TRBD1
clone size: few
J gene: TRBJ1-2
V gene: TRBV7-9
CDR3 protein: CASSGGDRNPGYTF
CDR3 DNA: TGTGCCAGCAGCGGGGGGGACAGAAACCCTGGCTACACCTTC

D gene: TRBD2
clone size: once
J gene: TRBJ2-2
V gene: TRBV12-3/TRBV12-4
CDR3 protein: CASSPPMTSGAGELFF
CDR3 DNA: TGTGCCAGCAGTCCCCCTATGACTAGCGGGGCGGGGGAGCTGTTTTTT

D gene: -
clone size: few
J gene: TRBJ1-1
V gene: TRBV7-9
CDR3 protein: CASSSKPAGNTEAFF
CDR3 DNA: TGTGCCAGCAGCTCTAAACCGGCGGGGAATACTGAAGCTTTCTTT

D gene: TRBD1
clone size: few
J gene: TRBJ2-3
V gene: TRBV5-5
CDR3 protein: CASRDRGQSTDTQYF
CDR3 DNA: TGTGCCAGCAGGGACAGGGGGCAAAGCACAGATACGCAGTATTTT

D gene: -
clone size: many
J gene: TRBJ2-1
V gene: TRBV12-5
CDR3 protein: CASGLGQYNEQFF
CDR3 DNA: TGTGCTAGTGGTTTGGGACAGTACAATGAGCAGTTCTTC

D gene: -
clone size: -
J gene: TRBJ2-6
V gene: TRBV7-3
CDR3 protein: CASSLEGGGAAGANVLTF
CDR3 DNA: TGTGCCAGCAGCTTAGAGGGGGGTGGAGCCGCTGGGGCCAACGTCCTGACTTTC

D gene: TRBD1
clone size: -
J gene: TRBJ2-5
V gene: TRBV28
CDR3 protein: CASSFLGGWKTQYF
CDR3 DNA: TGTGCCAGCAGTTTCCTAGGGGGCTGGAAGACCCAGTACTTC

D gene: -
clone size: -
J gene: TRBJ2-5
V gene: TRBV12-3/TRBV12-4
CDR3 protein: CASTPAQGTQYF
CDR3 DNA: TGTGCCAGCACCCCTGCCCAAGGGACCCAGTACTTC

D gene: -
clone size: few
J gene: TRBJ2-7
V gene: TRBV5-1
CDR3 protein: CASSLADNPSYEQYF
CDR3 DNA: TGCGCCAGCAGCTTGGCGGACAACCCATCCTACGAGCAGTACTTC

D gene: -
clone size: few
J gene: TRBJ2-6
V gene: TRBV7-9
CDR3 protein: CASSSGAPGVLTF
CDR3 DNA: TGTGCCAGCAGCTCCGGAGCCCCCGGGGTCCTGACTTTC

D gene: -
clone size: many
J gene: TRBJ1-4
V gene: TRBV19
CDR3 protein: CASRETGLVEKLFF
CDR3 DNA: TGTGCCAGTAGAGAAACAGGGTTGGTGGAAAAACTGTTTTTT

D gene: -
clone size: -
J gene: TRBJ1-2
V gene: TRBV11-2
CDR3 protein: CASSLGGVGNYGYTF
CDR3 DNA: TGTGCCAGCAGCTTAGGGGGGGTCGGAAACTATGGCTACACCTTC

D gene: -
clone size: -
J gene: TRBJ1-1
V gene: TRBV6-5
CDR3 protein: CASRQGQFNTEAFF
CDR3 DNA: TGTGCCAGCAGACAAGGACAGTTTAACACTGAAGCTTTCTTT